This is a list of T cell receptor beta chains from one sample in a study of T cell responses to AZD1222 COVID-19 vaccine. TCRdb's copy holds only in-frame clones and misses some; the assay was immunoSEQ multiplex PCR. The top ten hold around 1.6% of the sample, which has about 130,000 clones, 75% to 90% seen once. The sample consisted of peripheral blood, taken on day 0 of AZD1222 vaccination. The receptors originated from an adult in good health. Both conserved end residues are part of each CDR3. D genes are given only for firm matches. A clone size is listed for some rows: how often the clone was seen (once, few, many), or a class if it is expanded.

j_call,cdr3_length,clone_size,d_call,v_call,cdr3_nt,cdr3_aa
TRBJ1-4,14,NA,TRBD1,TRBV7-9,TGTGCCAGCAGATGGACAGGGGGGAGTGAAAAACTGTTTTTT,CASRWTGGSEKLFF
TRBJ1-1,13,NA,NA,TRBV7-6,TGTGCCAGCAGCTCCCAGGGATCCACTGAAGCTTTCTTT,CASSSQGSTEAFF
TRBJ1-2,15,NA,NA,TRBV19,TGTGCCAGTAGTATAGCGGAGGGCCGCTCTAGTGGCTACACCTTC,CASSIAEGRSSGYTF
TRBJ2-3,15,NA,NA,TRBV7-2,TGTGCCAGCAGCGAGGACTACATAAGCACAGATACGCAGTATTTT,CASSEDYISTDTQYF
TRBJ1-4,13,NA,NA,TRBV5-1,TGCGCCAGCAGCTTGGATACAGGTGAAAAACTGTTTTTT,CASSLDTGEKLFF
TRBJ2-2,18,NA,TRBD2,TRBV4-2,TGTGCCAGCAGCCAAGGGACTAGCGGGAGAGTGAACACCGGGGAGCTGTTTTTT,CASSQGTSGRVNTGELFF
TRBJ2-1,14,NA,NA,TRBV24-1,TGTGCCACCAGTGAGTCAGGGGCGAACAATGAGCAGTTCTTC,CATSESGANNEQFF
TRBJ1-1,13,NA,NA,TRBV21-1,TGTGCCAGCAGCAAAGCGGGGTCTTCCGAAGCTTTCTTT,CASSKAGSSEAFF
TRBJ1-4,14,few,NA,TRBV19,TGTGCCAGTAGTCCCTCTCCAAGCGTTGAAAAACTGTTTTTT,CASSPSPSVEKLFF
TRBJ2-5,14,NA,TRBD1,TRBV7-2,TGTGCCAGCAGCTTCCCGGACAGGGAAGAGACCCAGTACTTC,CASSFPDREETQYF
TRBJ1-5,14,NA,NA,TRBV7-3,TGTGCCAGCAGCTTCACCTCTGCCCGACAGCCCCAGCATTTT,CASSFTSARQPQHF
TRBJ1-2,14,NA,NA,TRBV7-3,TGTGCCAGCAGCTTAACTCCCGGATCCTATGGCTACACCTTC,CASSLTPGSYGYTF
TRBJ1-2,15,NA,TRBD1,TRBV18,TGTGCCAGCTCACCCTGGGGGGACAGTGACTATGGCTACACCTTC,CASSPWGDSDYGYTF
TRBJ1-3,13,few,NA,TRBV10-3,TGTGCCATCAGGGACAGCTCTGGAAACACCATATATTTT,CAIRDSSGNTIYF